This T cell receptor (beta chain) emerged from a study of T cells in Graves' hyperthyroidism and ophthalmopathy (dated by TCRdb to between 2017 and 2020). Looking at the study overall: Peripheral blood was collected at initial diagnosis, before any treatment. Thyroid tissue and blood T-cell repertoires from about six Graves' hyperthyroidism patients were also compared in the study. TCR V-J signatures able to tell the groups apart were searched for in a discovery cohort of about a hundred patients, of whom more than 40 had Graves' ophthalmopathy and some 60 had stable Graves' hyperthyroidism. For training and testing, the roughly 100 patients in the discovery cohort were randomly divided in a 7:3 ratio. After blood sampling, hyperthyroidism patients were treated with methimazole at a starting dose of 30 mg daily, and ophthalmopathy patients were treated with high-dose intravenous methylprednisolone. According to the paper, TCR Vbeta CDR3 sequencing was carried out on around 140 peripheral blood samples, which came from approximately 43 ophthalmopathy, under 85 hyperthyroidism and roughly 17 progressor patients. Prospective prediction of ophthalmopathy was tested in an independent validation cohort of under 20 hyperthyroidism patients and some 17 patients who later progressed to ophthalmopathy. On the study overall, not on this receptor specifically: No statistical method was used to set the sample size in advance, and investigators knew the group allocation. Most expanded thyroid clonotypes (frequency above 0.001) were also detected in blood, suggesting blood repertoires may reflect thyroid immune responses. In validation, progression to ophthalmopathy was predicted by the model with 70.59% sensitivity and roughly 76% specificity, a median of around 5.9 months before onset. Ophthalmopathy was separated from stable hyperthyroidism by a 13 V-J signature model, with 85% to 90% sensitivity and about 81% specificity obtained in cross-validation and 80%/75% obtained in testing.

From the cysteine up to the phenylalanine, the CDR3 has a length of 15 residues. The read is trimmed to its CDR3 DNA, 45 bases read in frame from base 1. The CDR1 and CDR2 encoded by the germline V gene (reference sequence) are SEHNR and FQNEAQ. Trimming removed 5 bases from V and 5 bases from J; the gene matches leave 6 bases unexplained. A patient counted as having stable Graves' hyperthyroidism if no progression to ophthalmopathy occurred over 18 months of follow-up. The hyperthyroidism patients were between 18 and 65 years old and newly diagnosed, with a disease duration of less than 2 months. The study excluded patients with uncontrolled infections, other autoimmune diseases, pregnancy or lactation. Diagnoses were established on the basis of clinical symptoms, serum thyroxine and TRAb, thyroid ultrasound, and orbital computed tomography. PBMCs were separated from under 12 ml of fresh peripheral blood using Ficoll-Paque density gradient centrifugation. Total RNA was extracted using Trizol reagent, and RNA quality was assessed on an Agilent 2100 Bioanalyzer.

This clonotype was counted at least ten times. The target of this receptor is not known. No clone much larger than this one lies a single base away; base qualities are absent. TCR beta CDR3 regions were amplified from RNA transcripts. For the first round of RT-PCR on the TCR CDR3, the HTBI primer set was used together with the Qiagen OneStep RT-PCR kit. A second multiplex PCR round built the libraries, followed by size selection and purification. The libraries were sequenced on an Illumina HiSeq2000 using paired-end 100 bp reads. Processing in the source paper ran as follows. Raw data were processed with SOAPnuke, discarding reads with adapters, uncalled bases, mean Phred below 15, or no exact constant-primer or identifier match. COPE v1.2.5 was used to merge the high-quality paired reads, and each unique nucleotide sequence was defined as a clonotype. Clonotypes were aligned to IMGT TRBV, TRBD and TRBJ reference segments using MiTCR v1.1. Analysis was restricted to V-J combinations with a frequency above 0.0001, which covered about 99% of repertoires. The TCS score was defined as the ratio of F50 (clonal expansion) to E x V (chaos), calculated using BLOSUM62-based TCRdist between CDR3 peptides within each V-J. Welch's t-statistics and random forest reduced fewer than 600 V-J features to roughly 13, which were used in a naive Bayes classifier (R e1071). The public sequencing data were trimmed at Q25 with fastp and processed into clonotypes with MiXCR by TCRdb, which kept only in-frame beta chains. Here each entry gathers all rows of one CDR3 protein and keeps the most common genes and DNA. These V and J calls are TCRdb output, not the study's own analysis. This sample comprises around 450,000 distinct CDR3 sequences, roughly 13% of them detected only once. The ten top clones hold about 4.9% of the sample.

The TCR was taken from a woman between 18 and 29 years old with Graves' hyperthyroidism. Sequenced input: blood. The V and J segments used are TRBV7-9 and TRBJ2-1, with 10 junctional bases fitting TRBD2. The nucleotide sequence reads TGTGCCAGCAGCCCCGAAGCGGGAGGGAACAATGAGCAGTTCTTC. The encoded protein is CASSPEAGGNNEQFF.